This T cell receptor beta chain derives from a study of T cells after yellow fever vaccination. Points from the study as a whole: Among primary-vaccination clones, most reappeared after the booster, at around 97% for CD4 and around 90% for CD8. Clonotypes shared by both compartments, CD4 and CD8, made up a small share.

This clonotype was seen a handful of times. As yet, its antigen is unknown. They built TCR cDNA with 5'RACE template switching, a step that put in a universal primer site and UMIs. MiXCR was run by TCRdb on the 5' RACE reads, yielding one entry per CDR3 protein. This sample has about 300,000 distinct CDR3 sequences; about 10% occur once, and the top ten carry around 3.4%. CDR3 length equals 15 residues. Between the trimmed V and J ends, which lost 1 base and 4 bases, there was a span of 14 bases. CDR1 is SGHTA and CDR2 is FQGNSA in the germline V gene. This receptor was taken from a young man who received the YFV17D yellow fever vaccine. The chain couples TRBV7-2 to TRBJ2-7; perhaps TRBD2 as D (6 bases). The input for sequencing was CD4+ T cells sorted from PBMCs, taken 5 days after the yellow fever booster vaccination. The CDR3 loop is CASSLVIGGGYEQYF. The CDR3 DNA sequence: TGTGCCAGCAGCTTAGTTATTGGGGGAGGTTACGAGCAGTACTTC.